Below are 32 T cell receptor beta chains sequenced from a single sample in a study of technical replicates of blood from a few donors. Some clones are missing from TCRdb's copy, which holds only in-frame ones; the method was immunoSEQ multiplex PCR. The table lists 70,000 to 95,000 clones, approximately 97% of them singletons. Sequencing used T cells isolated from PBMCs. These receptors were collected from a human donor in good health.

The chain links TRBV6-6 to TRBJ2-1, with D unresolved. The CDR3 covers 13 residues. Trimming cost V 7 bases and J 6 bases, with 13 bases left between them. From germline, CDR1 is MNHNY and CDR2 SVGAGI (reference sequence). Here the CDR3 DNA reads TGTGCCAGCACGGCTAGGATAATCAATGAGCAGTTCTTC. Residues: CASTARIINEQFF.

The chain employs TRBV29-1 and TRBJ2-2; TRBD2 matches 14 bases. CDR3 length: 15 amino acids. CDR1 and CDR2 from the germline V gene are SQVTM and ANQGSEA. J gave up 6 bases and V 5 bases, and 5 bases lay outside the gene matches. The CDR3 protein is CSVPGTSGSPGELFF. The CDR3 DNA is TGCAGCGTTCCCGGGACTAGCGGGAGTCCCGGGGAGCTGTTTTTT.

This clone counts as medium-sized (0.01 to 0.1%). V is TRBV6-5 and J is TRBJ2-7, with 7 bases matching TRBD2. The CDR3 runs to 13 residues. From germline, CDR1 is MNHEY and CDR2 SVGAGI. With V trimmed by 6 bases and J by 3 bases, 5 bases remained unmatched. The CDR3 sequence: CASRGGDNYEQYF. The CDR3 coding sequence is TGTGCCAGCAGGGGGGGGGATAACTACGAGCAGTACTTC.

The chain uses TRBV15 and TRBJ2-2; D remains unclear. CDR1 is LNHNV, CDR2 YYDKDF, per germline (reference sequence). V was pared by 0 bases and J by 5 bases, with 4 bases between. The CDR3 covers 13 residues. Written as DNA, the CDR3 is TGTGCCACCAGCAGAGATTTAACCGGGGAGCTGTTTTTT. Protein: CATSRDLTGELFF.

The chain carries TRBV7-3 and TRBJ1-5, with D unclear. Germline loops: CDR1 SGHTA, CDR2 FQGTGA. The CDR3 covers 13 residues. Trimming cost V 4 bases and J 9 bases, with 13 bases left between them. The CDR3 sequence: CASSSNKSRPQHF. The CDR3 DNA follows: TGTGCCAGCAGCTCTAATAAATCTCGGCCCCAGCATTTT.

The chain has TRBV30 and TRBJ2-2; 12 bases line up with TRBD1. V trimming: 5 bases; J trimming: 0 bases; junction bases outside the gene matches: 4. Germline lookup yields CDR1 GTSNPN and CDR2 SVGIG (reference sequence). The CDR3 runs 16 residues. The CDR3 spells CAWGTGGPTNTGELFF. The CDR3 DNA follows: TGTGCCTGGGGGACAGGGGGCCCCACGAACACCGGGGAGCTGTTTTTT.

The chain recombines TRBV13 with TRBJ2-5, with a weak D call TRBD1 (6 bases). The CDR3 extends over 15 amino acids. Trimming removed 6 bases at V and 1 base at J, with 15 bases between. The germline V gene encodes CDR1 PRHDT and CDR2 FYEKMQ (reference sequence). Here the CDR3 reads CASRKQWDIQETQYF. CDR3 in DNA: TGTGCCAGCAGAAAGCAATGGGACATCCAAGAGACCCAGTACTTC.

The rearrangement joins TRBV29-1 to TRBJ1-1; D ambiguous. Germline loops: CDR1 SQVTM, CDR2 ANQGSEA. This CDR3 contains 14 residues. V shed 3 bases and J shed 4 bases, with 15 bases lying between them. The CDR3 protein is CSVDPGRTVTEAFF. CDR3 coding DNA: TGCAGCGTTGACCCCGGGAGGACCGTCACTGAAGCTTTCTTT.

Details on this clone: Other nucleotide sequences from this sample produce the same CDR3. The chain is built from TRBV7-9 and TRBJ2-7, with D perhaps TRBD1 (5 bases). V was trimmed by 0 bases and J by 5 bases, leaving 8 bases between them. The CDR3 is 13 residues long. The germline V gene encodes CDR1 SEHNR and CDR2 FQNEAQ (reference sequence). CDR3 loop: CASSLALGDEQYF. The CDR3 coding sequence is TGTGCCAGCAGCTTAGCATTAGGGGACGAGCAGTACTTC.

The CDR3 loop reads CASSTGTSGGGTQYF. Here the CDR3 DNA reads TGTGCCAGTAGTACCGGGACTAGCGGCGGGGGGACCCAGTACTTC. V and J are TRBV19 and TRBJ2-5; 11 bases map to TRBD2. CDR3 length: 15 amino acids. V dropped 4 bases and J dropped 7; count of bases not matched to a gene: 8. Germline loops: CDR1 LNHDA, CDR2 SQIVND (reference sequence).

The V call is TRBV21-1, the J call TRBJ1-2; TRBD1, as called in the table, went unchecked against the DNA. TRBV21-1 is tagged as a pseudogene. This CDR3 spans 12 amino acids. The CDR3 sequence: CASWTGIYGYTF. CDR3 in DNA: TGTGCCAGCTGGACAGGAATTTATGGCTACACCTTC.

This clone was seen a single time. The gene calls are TRBV7-2 and TRBJ2-3; 12 nucleotides line up with TRBD2. The CDR3 spans 16 residues. From germline, CDR1 is SGHTA and CDR2 FQGNSA. V gave up 5 bases and J gave up 5 bases; unmatched junction bases: 8. CDR3 bases: TGTGCCAGCAGCCATACCCCTAGCGGGAGGGGAGATACGCAGTATTTT. Translation gives CASSHTPSGRGDTQYF.

This sequence joins TRBV5-1 and TRBJ1-4; perhaps TRBD1 as D (5 bases). Trimming cost V 0 bases and J 2 bases, with 11 bases left between them. The CDR3 covers 16 residues. The V gene's germline CDR1 is SGHRS and CDR2 YFSETQ. CDR3 DNA: TGCGCCAGCAGCTTGGGGGGCAGCTCGACTAATGAAAAACTGTTTTTT. Translating gives CASSLGGSSTNEKLFF.

This rearrangement joins TRBV27 to TRBJ2-2, with TRBD2 matching 7 bases. This CDR3 spans 16 amino acids. In germline, CDR1 is MNHEY, CDR2 SMNVEV (reference sequence). J was trimmed by 4 bases and V by 6 bases; bases with no gene match: 11. As DNA, the CDR3 is TGTGCCAGCAGCCCATGGGGGGGGAGCCGCACCGGGGAGCTGTTTTTT. Residues: CASSPWGGSRTGELFF.

The chain employs TRBV5-4 and TRBJ2-7; 10 bases agree with TRBD2. This CDR3 is 15 amino acids long. Germline CDR1 and CDR2: SGHNT and YYREEE (reference sequence). The junction had 6 bases not matched to a gene; V was cut back by 1 base and J by 5 bases. The CDR3 sequence is CASSLPSSGSHEQYF. CDR3 DNA sequence: TGTGCCAGCAGCTTGCCTTCTAGCGGGAGCCACGAGCAGTACTTC.

This rearrangement joins TRBV19 to TRBJ2-1; TRBD2 agrees at 8 bases. The CDR3 extends over 13 amino acids. Losses at the gene ends were 9 bases for V and 9 bases for J; bases not matched to a gene: 10. In germline, CDR1 is LNHDA, CDR2 SQIVND (reference sequence). The CDR3 here is CASMLAGGGEQFF. DNA for the CDR3: TGTGCCAGCATGCTAGCCGGGGGGGGTGAGCAGTTCTTC.

The rearrangement uses TRBV30 and TRBJ2-1; D perhaps matches TRBD2 (6 bases). The germline V and J ends were trimmed by 0 bases and 8 bases, with 11 bases remaining between them. Per germline, CDR1 GTSNPN and CDR2 SVGIG (reference sequence). This CDR3 contains 13 residues. CDR3 amino acids: CAWSVTSLDEQFF. The CDR3 nucleotides read TGTGCCTGGAGTGTAACTAGCCTCGATGAGCAGTTCTTC.

The sample holds one count of this clone. The chain recombines TRBV5-4 with TRBJ2-1; 9 nucleotides match TRBD2. Germline-derived CDR1 and CDR2 are SGHNT and YYREEE (reference sequence). With 0 bases clipped from V and 4 bases from J, the junction kept 5 bases outside the gene matches. The CDR3 has 16 amino acids. The CDR3: CASSLERGAAYNEQFF. CDR3 DNA: TGTGCCAGCAGCTTGGAGCGGGGGGCAGCTTACAATGAGCAGTTCTTC.

This clone was observed a few times. The chain recombines TRBV29-1 with TRBJ1-1; D not resolved. The germline CDR1 and CDR2 sequences are SQVTM and ANQGSEA. Trimming left V 4 bases short and J 1 base short, with 7 bases between. This CDR3 has 12 residues. CDR3 nucleotides: TGCAGCGTTGTTACTCGGAACACTGAAGCTTTCTTT. It translates to CSVVTRNTEAFF.

This clone occurred once. The chain uses TRBV2 and TRBJ1-5; 10 positions match TRBD1. Germline assignment: CDR1 SNHLY and CDR2 FYNNEI. The CDR3 consists of 14 residues. Trimming cost V 6 bases and J 1 base; bases outside gene matches: 0. CDR3 nucleotides: TGTGCCAGCAGGGGACAGGGGAGCAATCAGCCCCAGCATTTT. Amino acid sequence: CASRGQGSNQPQHF.

V is TRBV7-9 and J is TRBJ2-3; possible D gene TRBD1, 6 bases. The CDR3 is made up of 15 amino acids. Trimming cost V 1 base and J 1 base, with 9 bases left between them. Per the germline V gene, CDR1 is SEHNR and CDR2 is FQNEAQ (reference sequence). The CDR3 loop reads CASSLGDRRTDTQYF. The CDR3 coding sequence is TGTGCCAGCAGCTTAGGCGACAGGCGCACAGATACGCAGTATTTT.

The rearrangement links TRBV6-5 to TRBJ2-5; D is unresolved. CDR3 length: 11 amino acids. From germline, CDR1 is MNHEY and CDR2 SVGAGI. V was cut by 6 bases and J by 2 bases, with 4 bases left in between. The CDR3 nucleotides read TGTGCCAGCAGGACACAAGAGACCCAGTACTTC. Translating gives CASRTQETQYF.

The chain carries TRBV6-5 and TRBJ2-6, with D tentatively TRBD2 (6 bases). Trimming cost V 3 bases and J 3 bases, with 9 bases left between them. The V gene's germline CDR1 is MNHEY and CDR2 SVGAGI. CDR3 size: 15 residues. The CDR3 DNA sequence: TGTGCCAGCAGTTATGGGGGGTTTGGGGCCAACGTCCTGACTTTC. Encoded protein: CASSYGGFGANVLTF.

The rearrangement joins TRBV4-1 to TRBJ2-1, with D perhaps matching TRBD2 (7 bases). V was trimmed by 4 bases and J by 4 bases, leaving 20 bases between them. CDR3 length: 17 amino acids. Germline assignment: CDR1 MGHRA and CDR2 YSYEKL. CDR3 residues: CASSRILADSSYNEQFF. In DNA, the CDR3 is TGCGCCAGCAGCCGCATTCTAGCGGACAGTTCTTACAATGAGCAGTTCTTC.

V usage is TRBV19 and J usage is TRBJ1-1; D possibly corresponds to TRBD1 (5 bases). Germline loops: CDR1 LNHDA, CDR2 SQIVND (reference sequence). The V end lost 4 bases, the J end lost 11 bases, and 11 bases lay between the germline ends. CDR3 length: 11 amino acids. The CDR3 loop is CASSNAGLAFF. CDR3 bases: TGTGCCAGTAGTAATGCGGGGCTGGCTTTCTTT.

The chain links TRBV5-4 to TRBJ2-1, with 8 bases identical to TRBD2. The V gene end was trimmed by 3 bases and the J gene end by 6 bases; junction bases not matched to a gene: 5. The CDR3 totals 14 residues. Germline V CDR1 and CDR2: SGHNT, YYREEE (reference sequence). DNA of the CDR3: TGTGCCAGCAGCTGGACCGGGACTAGCAATGAGCAGTTCTTC. Translating gives CASSWTGTSNEQFF.

This chain links TRBV19 with TRBJ2-7, with D perhaps matching TRBD1 (6 bases). The CDR3 has 15 amino acids. V lost 3 bases and J 3 bases, leaving 15 bases between the germline ends. Germline CDR1 LNHDA, CDR2 SQIVND (reference sequence). CDR3 DNA: TGTGCCAGTAGTATGGGACACAACCTTAACTACGAGCAGTACTTC. This encodes CASSMGHNLNYEQYF. The full variable domain, its missing parts supplied by reference TRBV19 and TRBJ2-7, is DGGITQSPKYLFRKEGQNVTLSCEQNLNHDAMYWYRQDPGQGLRLIYYSQIVNDFQKGDIAEGYSVSREKKESFPLTVTSAQKNPTAFYLCASSMGHNLNYEQYFGPGTRLTVT.

J is TRBJ2-6 and V is TRBV5-4; possibly TRBD1 for D (6 bases). Germline assignment: CDR1 SGHNT and CDR2 YYREEE (reference sequence). Trimming stripped 3 bases from V and 4 bases from J, with 11 bases between. The CDR3 length is 15 residues. The CDR3 nucleotides read TGTGCCAGCAGCTCCGGACAGATAGGGGCCAACGTCCTGACTTTC. It translates to CASSSGQIGANVLTF.

The V call is TRBV11-1, the J call TRBJ1-1, with unresolved D. In germline, CDR1 is SGHAT, CDR2 FQDESV (reference sequence). CDR3 length: 15 amino acids. V lost 1 base and J 0 bases, leaving 9 bases between the germline ends. CDR3 protein: CASSLVEGMNTEAFF. The CDR3 DNA reads TGTGCCAGCAGCTTAGTAGAGGGTATGAACACTGAAGCTTTCTTT.

The V gene is TRBV11-3, the J gene TRBJ2-1, with 7 bases matching TRBD2. Germline-derived CDR1 and CDR2 are SGHNT and YENEEA. The length of the CDR3 is 15 residues. J lost 1 base, V lost 6 bases, and 6 bases had no gene match. The CDR3 spells CASRSGIGSYNEQFF. CDR3 coding DNA: TGTGCCAGCAGAAGCGGGATAGGGTCCTACAATGAGCAGTTCTTC.

The chain carries TRBV27 and TRBJ2-1, with TRBD2 identical over 7 bases. CDR3 length: 16 amino acids. V was clipped by 0 bases and J by 2 bases; unmatched bases: 4. CDR1 is MNHEY, CDR2 SMNVEV, per germline (reference sequence). In nucleotides, the CDR3 is TGTGCCAGCAGTTTATCGCCGGGAGGAACCTACAATGAGCAGTTCTTC. This translates into CASSLSPGGTYNEQFF.

This chain connects TRBV27 to TRBJ1-2; TRBD1 agrees at 7 bases. The CDR3 is made up of 13 amino acids. V dropped 8 bases and J dropped 5; count of bases not matched to a gene: 8. Germline assignment: CDR1 MNHEY and CDR2 SMNVEV (reference sequence). The CDR3 reads CASGRDSFYGYTF. CDR3 nucleotides: TGTGCCAGCGGAAGGGACAGCTTTTATGGCTACACCTTC.